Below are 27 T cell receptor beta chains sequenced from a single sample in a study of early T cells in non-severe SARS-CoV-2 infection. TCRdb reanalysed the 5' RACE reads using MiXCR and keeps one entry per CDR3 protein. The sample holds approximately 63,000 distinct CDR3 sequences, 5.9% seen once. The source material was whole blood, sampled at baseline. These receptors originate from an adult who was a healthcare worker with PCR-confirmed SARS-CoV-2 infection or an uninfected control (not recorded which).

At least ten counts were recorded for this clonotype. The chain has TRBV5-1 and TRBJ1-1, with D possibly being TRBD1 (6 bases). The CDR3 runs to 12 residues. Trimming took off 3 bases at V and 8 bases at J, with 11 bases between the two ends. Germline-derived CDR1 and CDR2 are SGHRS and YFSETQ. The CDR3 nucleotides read TGCGCCAGCAGCTCCCAAGGGACAGAAGCTTTCTTT. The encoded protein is CASSSQGTEAFF.

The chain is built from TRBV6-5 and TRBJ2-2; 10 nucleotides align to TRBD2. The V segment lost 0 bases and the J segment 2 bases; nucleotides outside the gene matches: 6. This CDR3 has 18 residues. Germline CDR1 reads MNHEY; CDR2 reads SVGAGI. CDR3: CASSYSPLAGGNTGELFF. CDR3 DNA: TGTGCCAGCAGTTACTCCCCTTTAGCGGGAGGCAACACCGGGGAGCTGTTTTTT.

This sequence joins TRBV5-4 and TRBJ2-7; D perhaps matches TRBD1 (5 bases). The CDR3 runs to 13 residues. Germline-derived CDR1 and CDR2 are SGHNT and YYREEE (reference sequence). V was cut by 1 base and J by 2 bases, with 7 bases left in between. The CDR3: CASSLSGTYEQYF. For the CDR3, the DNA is TGTGCCAGCAGCTTGTCAGGGACCTACGAGCAGTACTTC.

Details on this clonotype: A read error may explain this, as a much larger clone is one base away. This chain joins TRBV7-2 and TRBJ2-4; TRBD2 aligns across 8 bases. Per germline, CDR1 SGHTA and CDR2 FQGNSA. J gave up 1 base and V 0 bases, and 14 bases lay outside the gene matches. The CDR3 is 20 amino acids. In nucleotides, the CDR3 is TGTGCCAGCAGCTTAGCTCCGAAACCTTTCGGGAGGGGGGCCAAAAACATTCAGTACTTC. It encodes CASSLAPKPFGRGAKNIQYF.

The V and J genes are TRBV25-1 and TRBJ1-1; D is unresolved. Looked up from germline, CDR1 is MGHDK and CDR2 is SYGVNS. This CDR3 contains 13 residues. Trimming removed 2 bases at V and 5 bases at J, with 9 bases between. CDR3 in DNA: TGTGCCAGCAGTGAAGACGGGTGGACTGAAGCTTTCTTT. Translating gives CASSEDGWTEAFF.

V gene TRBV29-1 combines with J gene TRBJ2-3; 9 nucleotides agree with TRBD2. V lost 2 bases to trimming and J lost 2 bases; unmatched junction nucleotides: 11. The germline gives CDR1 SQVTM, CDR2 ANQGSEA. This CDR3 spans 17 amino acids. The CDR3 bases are TGCAGCGTTGAATCTGGGGGGCTAGCGGGACACACAGATACGCAGTATTTT. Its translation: CSVESGGLAGHTDTQYF.

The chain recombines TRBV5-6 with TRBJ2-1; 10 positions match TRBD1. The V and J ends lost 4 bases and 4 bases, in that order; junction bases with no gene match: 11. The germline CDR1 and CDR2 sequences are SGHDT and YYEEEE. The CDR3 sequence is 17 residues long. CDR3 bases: TGTGCCAGCAGCATACGACAGGGGGCCCCACCGTACAATGAGCAGTTCTTC. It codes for CASSIRQGAPPYNEQFF.

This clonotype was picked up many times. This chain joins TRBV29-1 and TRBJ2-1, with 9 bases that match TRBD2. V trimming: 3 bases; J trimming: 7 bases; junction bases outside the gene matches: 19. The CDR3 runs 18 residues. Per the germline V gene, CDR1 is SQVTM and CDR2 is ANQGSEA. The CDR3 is CSVDKDRLAGTRGNEQFF. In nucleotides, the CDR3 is TGCAGCGTTGATAAGGACCGGCTAGCGGGAACTAGGGGGAATGAGCAGTTCTTC.

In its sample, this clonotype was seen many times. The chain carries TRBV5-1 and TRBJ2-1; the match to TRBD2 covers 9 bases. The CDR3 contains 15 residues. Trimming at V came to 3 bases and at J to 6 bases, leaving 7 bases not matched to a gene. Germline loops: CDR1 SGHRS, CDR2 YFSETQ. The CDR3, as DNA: TGCGCCAGCAGCTCGATGCCTAGCGGGACCAATGAGCAGTTCTTC. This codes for CASSSMPSGTNEQFF.

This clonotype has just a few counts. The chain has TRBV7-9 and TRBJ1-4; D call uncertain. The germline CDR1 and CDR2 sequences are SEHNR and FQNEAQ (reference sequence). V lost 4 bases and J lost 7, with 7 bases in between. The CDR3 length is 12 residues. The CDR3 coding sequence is TGTGCCAGCAGCTCCCTGGGTGAAAAACTGTTTTTT. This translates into CASSSLGEKLFF.

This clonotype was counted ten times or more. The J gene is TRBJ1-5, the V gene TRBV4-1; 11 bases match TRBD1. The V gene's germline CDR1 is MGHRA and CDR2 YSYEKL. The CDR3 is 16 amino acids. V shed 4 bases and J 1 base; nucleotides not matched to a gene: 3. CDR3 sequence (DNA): TGCGCCAGCAGCCCCGGGACAGGGGGAAGCAATCAGCCCCAGCATTTT. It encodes CASSPGTGGSNQPQHF.

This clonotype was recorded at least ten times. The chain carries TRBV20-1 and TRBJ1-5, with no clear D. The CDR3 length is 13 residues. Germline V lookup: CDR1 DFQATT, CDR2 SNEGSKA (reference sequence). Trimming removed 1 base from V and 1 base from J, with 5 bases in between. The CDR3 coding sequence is TGCAGTGCTAGAGGGAACAGCAATCAGCCCCAGCATTTT. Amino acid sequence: CSARGNSNQPQHF.

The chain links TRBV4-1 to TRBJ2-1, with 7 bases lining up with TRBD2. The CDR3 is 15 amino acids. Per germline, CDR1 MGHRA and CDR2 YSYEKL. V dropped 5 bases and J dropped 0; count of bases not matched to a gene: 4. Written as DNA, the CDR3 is TGCGCCAGCAGCATATCTAGCGGCTCCTACAATGAGCAGTTCTTC. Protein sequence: CASSISSGSYNEQFF.

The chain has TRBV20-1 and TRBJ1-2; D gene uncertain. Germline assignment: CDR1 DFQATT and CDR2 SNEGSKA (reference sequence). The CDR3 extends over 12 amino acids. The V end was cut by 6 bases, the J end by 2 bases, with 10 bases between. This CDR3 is CSAYTANYGYTF. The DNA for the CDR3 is TGCAGTGCCTATACAGCGAACTATGGCTACACCTTC.

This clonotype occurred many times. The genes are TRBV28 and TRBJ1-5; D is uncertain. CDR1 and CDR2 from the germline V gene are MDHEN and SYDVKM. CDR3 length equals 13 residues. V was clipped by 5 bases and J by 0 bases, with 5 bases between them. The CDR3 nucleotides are TGTGCCAGCAGTCCGGATAGCAATCAGCCCCAGCATTTT. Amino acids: CASSPDSNQPQHF.

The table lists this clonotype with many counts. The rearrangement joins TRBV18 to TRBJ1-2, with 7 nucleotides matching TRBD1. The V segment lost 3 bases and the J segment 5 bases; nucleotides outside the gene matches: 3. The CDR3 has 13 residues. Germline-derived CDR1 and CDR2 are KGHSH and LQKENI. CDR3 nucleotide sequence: TGTGCCAGCTCACCCGACAGGGAGTATGGCTACACCTTC. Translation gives CASSPDREYGYTF. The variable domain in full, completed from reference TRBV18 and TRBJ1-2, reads NAGVMQNPRHLVRRRGQEARLRCSPMKGHSHVYWYRQLPEEGLKFMVYLQKENIIDESGMPKERFSAEFPKEGPSILRIQQVVRGDSAAYFCASSPDREYGYTFGSGTRLTVV.

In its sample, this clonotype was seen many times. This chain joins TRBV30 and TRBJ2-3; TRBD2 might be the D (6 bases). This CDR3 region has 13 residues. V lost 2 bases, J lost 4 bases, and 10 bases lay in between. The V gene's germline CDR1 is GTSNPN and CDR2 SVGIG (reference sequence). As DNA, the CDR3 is TGTGCCTGGAGTACGAGGAGGGCAGATACGCAGTATTTT. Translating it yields CAWSTRRADTQYF.

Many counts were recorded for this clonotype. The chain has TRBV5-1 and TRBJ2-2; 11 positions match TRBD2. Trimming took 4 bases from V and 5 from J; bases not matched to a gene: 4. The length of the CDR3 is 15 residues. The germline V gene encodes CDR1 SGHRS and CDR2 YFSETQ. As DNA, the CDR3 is TGCGCCAGCAGCCAACTAGCGGGAGTTACCGGGGAGCTGTTTTTT. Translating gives CASSQLAGVTGELFF.

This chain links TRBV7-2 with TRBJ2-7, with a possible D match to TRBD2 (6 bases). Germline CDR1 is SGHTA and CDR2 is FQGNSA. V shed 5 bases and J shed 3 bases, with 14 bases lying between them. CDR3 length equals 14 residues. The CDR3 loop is CASSPRTGDYEQYF. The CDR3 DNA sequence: TGTGCCAGCAGCCCCCGGACGGGAGACTACGAGCAGTACTTC.

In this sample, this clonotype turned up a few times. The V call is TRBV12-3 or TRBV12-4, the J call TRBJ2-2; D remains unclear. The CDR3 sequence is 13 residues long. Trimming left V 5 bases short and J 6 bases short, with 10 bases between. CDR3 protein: CASSLKNPGELFF. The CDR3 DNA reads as TGTGCCAGCAGTCTCAAAAATCCCGGGGAGCTGTTTTTT.

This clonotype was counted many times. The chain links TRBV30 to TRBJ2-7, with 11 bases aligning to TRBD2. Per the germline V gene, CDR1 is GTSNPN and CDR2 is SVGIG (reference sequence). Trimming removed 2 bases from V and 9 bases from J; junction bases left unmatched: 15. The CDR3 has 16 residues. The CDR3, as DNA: TGTGCCTGGAGTCCCCCCGGGACTAGCGGTAGCAATGTGCAGTACTTC. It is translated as CAWSPPGTSGSNVQYF.

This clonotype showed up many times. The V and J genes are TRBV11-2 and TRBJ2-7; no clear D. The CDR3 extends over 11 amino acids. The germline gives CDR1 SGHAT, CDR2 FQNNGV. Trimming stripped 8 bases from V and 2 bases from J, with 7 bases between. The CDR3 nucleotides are TGTGCCAGCGGCATCACCTACGAGCAGTACTTC. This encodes CASGITYEQYF.

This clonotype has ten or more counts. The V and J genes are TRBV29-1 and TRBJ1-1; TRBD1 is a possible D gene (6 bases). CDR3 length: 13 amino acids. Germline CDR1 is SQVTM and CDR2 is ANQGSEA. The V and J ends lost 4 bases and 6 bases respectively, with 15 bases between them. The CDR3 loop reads CSVVMYRGAEAFF. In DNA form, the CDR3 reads TGCAGCGTTGTGATGTATAGGGGGGCTGAAGCTTTCTTT. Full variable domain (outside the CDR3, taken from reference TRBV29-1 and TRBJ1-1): SAVISQKPSRDICQRGTSLTIQCQVDSQVTMMFWYRQQPGQSLTLIATANQGSEATYESGFVIDKFPISRPNLTFSTLTVSNMSPEDSSIYLCSVVMYRGAEAFFGQGTRLTVV.

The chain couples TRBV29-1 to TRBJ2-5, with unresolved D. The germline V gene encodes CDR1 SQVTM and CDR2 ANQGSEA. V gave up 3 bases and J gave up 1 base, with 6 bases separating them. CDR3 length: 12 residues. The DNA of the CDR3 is TGCAGCGTTGATGCAGGCCAAGAGACCCAGTACTTC. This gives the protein CSVDAGQETQYF.

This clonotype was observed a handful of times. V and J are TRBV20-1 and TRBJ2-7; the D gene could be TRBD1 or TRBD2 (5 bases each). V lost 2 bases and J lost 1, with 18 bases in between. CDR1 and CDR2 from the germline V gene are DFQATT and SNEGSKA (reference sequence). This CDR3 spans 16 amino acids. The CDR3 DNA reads TGCAGTGCTAGAAAATCCGGGACGTCGCTTTCCTACGAGCAGTACTTC. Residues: CSARKSGTSLSYEQYF.

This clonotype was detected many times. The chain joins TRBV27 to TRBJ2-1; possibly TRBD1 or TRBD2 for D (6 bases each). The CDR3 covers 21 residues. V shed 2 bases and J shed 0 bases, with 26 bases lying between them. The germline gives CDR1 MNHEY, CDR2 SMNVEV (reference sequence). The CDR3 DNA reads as TGTGCCAGCAGTTTAAATTCGGACAGATTTCGGGGGACGAGCTCCTACAATGAGCAGTTCTTC. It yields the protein CASSLNSDRFRGTSSYNEQFF.

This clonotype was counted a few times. The CDR3 nucleotides are TGCAGTGCTGGGCAGGGGGCCCGCCTGAGATGGAGCAATCAGCCCCAGCATTTT. It specifies CSAGQGARLRWSNQPQHF. This chain links TRBV20-1 with TRBJ1-5; 8 nucleotides match TRBD1. The CDR3 covers 18 residues. With 5 bases clipped from V and 1 base from J, the junction kept 16 bases outside the gene matches. Germline lookup yields CDR1 DFQATT and CDR2 SNEGSKA (reference sequence).